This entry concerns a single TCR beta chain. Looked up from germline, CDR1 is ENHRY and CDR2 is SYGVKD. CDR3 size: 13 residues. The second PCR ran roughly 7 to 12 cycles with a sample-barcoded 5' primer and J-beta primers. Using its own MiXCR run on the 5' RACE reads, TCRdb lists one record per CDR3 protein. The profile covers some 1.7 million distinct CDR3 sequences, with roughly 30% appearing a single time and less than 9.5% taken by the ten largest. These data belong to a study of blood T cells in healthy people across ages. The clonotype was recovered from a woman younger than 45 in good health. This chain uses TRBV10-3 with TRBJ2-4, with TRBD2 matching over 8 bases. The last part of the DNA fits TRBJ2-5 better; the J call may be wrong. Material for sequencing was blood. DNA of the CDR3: TGTGCCATCAGGGCGAAGCGGGAGGAGACCCAGTACTTC. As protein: CAIRAKREETQYF.